One TCR beta chain is described in this entry. The data belong to a study of blood T cell repertoires in COVID-19. Germline V gives CDR1 SGHAT, CDR2 FQNNGV. CDR3 size: 16 residues. The J segment lost 3 bases and the V segment lost 5 bases, leaving 8 bases of the junction unmatched. How the authors handled the data: The authors estimated nucleated cell counts from reference gene primer amplification. Measured with immunoSEQ multiplex PCR; TCRdb has only the in-frame clones, and not every one. The DNA was the basis for D and trimming; V, J and clone size are from that table. Here the sample spans 250,000 or so clones, 86% being singletons. Adults between about 18 and 89 years of age took part from 20 to 25 US areas. The recovered donors of Cohort 3 showed two negative PCRs, clearance, or symptom resolution.

The V gene is TRBV11-2, the J gene TRBJ2-3; 10 bases line up with TRBD1. The sequencing sample was made of PBMCs or T cells enriched from blood (not recorded which). The source is a woman between 50 and 59 years old who had recovered from COVID-19. CDR3 protein: CASSHTSGQGTDTQYF. The CDR3 nucleotides are TGTGCCAGCAGCCATACCTCGGGACAGGGGACAGATACGCAGTATTTT.